Listed here is a single T cell receptor beta chain. The data are from a study of blood T cell repertoires in COVID-19. Across the whole study: T cells, B-cell-depleted T cells, or PBMCs provided the cDNA or gDNA that served as material.

V shed 6 bases and J shed 3 bases, with 14 bases lying between them. CDR3 length: 13 residues. Germline CDR1 reads GTSNPN; CDR2 reads SVGIG (reference sequence). Clones were sequenced by immunoSEQ multiplex PCR, and TCRdb holds only the in-frame ones, with some missing. In the table there are under 250,000 clones, approximately 83% of which are singletons. The rearrangement uses TRBV30 and TRBJ1-1; D ambiguous. The specimen was peripheral blood. The source is a man aged 50-60 years with active or convalescent COVID-19. The DNA of the CDR3 is TGTGCCTGTACTACCGGGGTGGACACTGAAGCTTTCTTT. Translating gives CACTTGVDTEAFF.